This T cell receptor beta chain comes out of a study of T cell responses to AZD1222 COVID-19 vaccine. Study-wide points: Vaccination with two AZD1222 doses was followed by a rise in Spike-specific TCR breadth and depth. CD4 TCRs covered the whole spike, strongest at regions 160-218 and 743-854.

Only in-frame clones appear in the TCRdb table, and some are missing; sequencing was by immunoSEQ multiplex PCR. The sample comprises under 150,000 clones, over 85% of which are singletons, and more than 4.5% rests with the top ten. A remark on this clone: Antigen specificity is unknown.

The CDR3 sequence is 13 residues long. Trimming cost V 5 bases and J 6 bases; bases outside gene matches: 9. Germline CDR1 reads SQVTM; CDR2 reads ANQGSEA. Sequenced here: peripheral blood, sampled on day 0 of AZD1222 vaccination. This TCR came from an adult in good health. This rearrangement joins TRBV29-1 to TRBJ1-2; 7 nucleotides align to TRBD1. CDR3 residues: CSVFRGGEDGYTF. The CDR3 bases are TGCAGCGTTTTCAGGGGGGGTGAGGATGGCTACACCTTC.